This T cell receptor (beta chain) was retrieved from a study of cytomegalovirus exposure and HLA in healthy donors. PCR was performed using 60 Vbeta and 13 Jbeta primers. This table comes from immunoSEQ multiplex PCR, and its TCRdb copy is limited to in-frame clones, with some not included. This sample has 150,000 to 200,000 clones, with roughly 78% found just once. This clonotype was obtained from a middle-aged man in good health and CMV-seropositive. Sequencing used PBMCs.

The CDR3 DNA sequence: TGTGCCAGCAGCTTGTCAGGGGGACAGACCCTTTGGGAGCAGTACTTC. Translated, it gives CASSLSGGQTLWEQYF. The chain carries TRBV5-6 and TRBJ2-7; 7 nucleotides match TRBD1. The germline V gene encodes CDR1 SGHDT and CDR2 YYEEEE. This CDR3 contains 16 residues. The V segment lost 1 base and the J segment 7 bases; nucleotides outside the gene matches: 14.